The source of this T cell receptor beta chain is a study of cytomegalovirus exposure and HLA in healthy donors. In the study overall: An earlier analysis found fewer than 120 million unique TCR beta sequences from 150 million to 200 million T cells. Overall study findings and caveats: Owing to their indistinguishability, certain V segments, notably TRBV6-2 and TRBV6-3, were excluded.

As regards this clone: The antigen is unknown.

The primer mix had 60 Vbeta and 13 Jbeta primers. Methods used by the authors: In a later analysis, of about 80 million unique beta chains, 9 million to 11 million appeared in at least two donors. Assay used: immunoSEQ multiplex PCR; TCRdb lists only in-frame clones, some missing. That table supplies the V and J calls and clone size; D and trimming were determined from the DNA. Here the sample spans about 150,000 clones, 63% being singletons. Germline V gene sequence: CDR1 SGHRS, CDR2 YFSETQ. The CDR3 has 15 amino acids. The V segment lost 4 bases and the J segment 2 bases; nucleotides outside the gene matches: 8.

The sample comprised PBMCs. This sequence joins TRBV5-1 and TRBJ2-5, with TRBD2 matching 7 bases. This clonotype was sampled from a woman in her sixties or seventies in good health and CMV-seropositive. CDR3 bases: TGCGCCAGCAGCACTCTCCCAGCGGGACAAGAGACCCAGTACTTC. Amino acid sequence: CASSTLPAGQETQYF.